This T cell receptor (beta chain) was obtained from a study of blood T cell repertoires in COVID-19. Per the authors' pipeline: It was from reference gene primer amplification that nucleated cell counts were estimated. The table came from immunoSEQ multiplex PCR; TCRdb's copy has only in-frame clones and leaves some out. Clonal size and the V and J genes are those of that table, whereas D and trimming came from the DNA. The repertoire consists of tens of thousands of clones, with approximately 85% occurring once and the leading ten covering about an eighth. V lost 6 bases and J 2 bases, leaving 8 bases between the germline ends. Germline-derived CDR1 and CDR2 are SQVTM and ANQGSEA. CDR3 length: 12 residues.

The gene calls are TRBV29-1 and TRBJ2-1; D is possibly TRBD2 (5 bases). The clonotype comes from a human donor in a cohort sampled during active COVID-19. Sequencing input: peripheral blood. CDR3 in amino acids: CSVRRPYNEQFF. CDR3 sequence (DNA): TGCAGCGTCCGGAGGCCCTACAATGAGCAGTTCTTC.